This TCR beta chain was recovered during a study of T-cell memory formation after mild COVID-19. TCRdb independently ran MiXCR on the 5' RACE reads; one entry per CDR3 protein. Among approximately 400,000 distinct CDR3 sequences listed, more than 15% were seen once. This clonotype appeared once. V shed 3 bases and J 5 bases; nucleotides not matched to a gene: 4. CDR3 length equals 15 residues. Per the germline V gene, CDR1 is LNHNV and CDR2 is YYDKDF (reference sequence). Material: PBMCs or a T cell subset sorted from them (not recorded which). This chain joins TRBV15 and TRBJ2-5; TRBD2 aligns across 12 bases. This clonotype was sampled from a man aged 18 to 29 who had mild COVID-19 (a few samples of this study predate the infection). Cell type and time point are not known. The CDR3 DNA is TGTGCCACCAGCAGGGGAACTAGCGGGAGGGAGACCCAGTACTTC. Translating gives CATSRGTSGRETQYF. Full variable domain (remainder filled in from reference TRBV15 and TRBJ2-5): DAMVIQNPRYQVTQFGKPVTLSCSQTLNHNVMYWYQQKSSQAPKLLFHYYDKDFNNEADTPDNFQSRRPNTSFCFLDIRSPGLGDTAMYLCATSRGTSGRETQYFGPGTRLLVL.